The entry below describes one T cell receptor beta chain. In the authors' methods: From reference gene primer amplification, estimates of nucleated cell counts were derived. Assay: immunoSEQ multiplex PCR; the TCRdb copy retains only in-frame clones and omits some. V and J calls and clone size are copied from that table; D and trimming were computed from the DNA. The profile covers 200,000 or so clones, with approximately 80% appearing a single time and 7% to 8.5% taken by the ten largest. This sample was included in a study of blood T cell repertoires in COVID-19. In the study overall: Nucleic acid was either cDNA or gDNA, and it came from T cells, B-cell-depleted T cells, or PBMCs.

Recruits, aged about 18 to 100 years, lived in 20 to 30 US areas. Germline V gene data show CDR1 as MDHEN and CDR2 as SYDVKM. The junction had 19 bases not matched to a gene; V was cut back by 6 bases and J by 0 bases. The CDR3 has 20 residues. The source material was PBMCs or T cells enriched from blood (not recorded which). The V gene is TRBV28, the J gene TRBJ2-1; 8 nucleotides agree with TRBD2. The source of this sequence is a woman aged 40-49 years with acute COVID-19. The CDR3 DNA reads as TGTGCCAGCAGGGGGGGCCGAGGCGGGAGGTCTCTAAGCTCCTACAATGAGCAGTTCTTC. As protein: CASRGGRGGRSLSSYNEQFF.